Below are 28 T cell receptor beta chains sequenced from a single sample in a study of regulatory T cells in long-lasting Graves disease. Time point reported: newly diagnosed GD, antithyroid drugs for less than 3 months. PBMC-extracted RNA yielded the TCR library. Sequencing libraries for TCR beta were prepared with iRepertoire HTBI primers and Arm-PCR of CDR3 regions. TCRdb processed the multiplex PCR reads anew with MiXCR; each CDR3 protein has one entry. The table records approximately 270,000 distinct CDR3 sequences, around a sixth of them present only once. The sample was also linked to a second study, of T cells in Graves' hyperthyroidism and ophthalmopathy.

Specimen: peripheral blood mononuclear cells (PBMCs), collected at new diagnosis, from a patient treated with antithyroid drugs. These receptors all stem from a woman aged 30 to 39 with Graves disease.

There are many counts of this clonotype. The CDR3 DNA reads as TGTGCCACCAGCAGTGAACCCGGGACAGGGCAAAACTACGAGCAGTACTTC. Translating gives CATSSEPGTGQNYEQYF. This chain uses TRBV15 with TRBJ2-7; TRBD1 matches at 9 bases. This CDR3 comprises 17 residues. Per germline, CDR1 LNHNV and CDR2 YYDKDF (reference sequence). Trimming at V came to 3 bases and at J to 3 bases, leaving 12 bases not matched to a gene.

A note on this clonotype: Just one base apart from a much larger clone, this may be a read error. The CDR3 region is CASSFGTTVTSSPLHF. CDR3 bases: TGTGCCAGCAGTTTTGGGACAACCGTTACCAGTTCACCCCTCCACTTT. This sequence joins TRBV6-5 and TRBJ1-6; D possibly corresponds to TRBD1 (6 bases). V shed 4 bases and J shed 9 bases, with 19 bases lying between them. CDR1 is MNHEY, CDR2 SVGAGI, per germline. The CDR3 extends over 16 amino acids.

This clonotype turned up a few times. V is TRBV6-1 and J is TRBJ1-4, with a possible D match to TRBD1 (6 bases). This CDR3 is 14 amino acids long. Germline-derived CDR1 and CDR2 are MNHNS and SASEGT. V was trimmed by 2 bases and J by 8 bases, leaving 12 bases between them. For the CDR3, the DNA is TGTGCCAGCAGTGAATTGGACAGAGCCGAAAAACTGTTTTTT. It encodes CASSELDRAEKLFF.

CDR3 protein: CSARLRASGGHEQFF. As DNA, the CDR3 is TGCAGTGCTAGGCTCCGAGCTAGCGGGGGGCATGAGCAGTTCTTC. The V call is TRBV20-1, the J call TRBJ2-1; TRBD2 matches at 11 bases. J was trimmed by 8 bases and V by 3 bases; bases with no gene match: 9. Germline-derived CDR1 and CDR2 are DFQATT and SNEGSKA (reference sequence). This CDR3 has 15 residues.

The J gene is TRBJ1-1, the V gene TRBV27; D remains unclear. The V end lost 6 bases, the J end lost 4 bases, and 15 bases lay between the germline ends. Germline values: CDR1 MNHEY, CDR2 SMNVEV (reference sequence). There are 14 residues in the CDR3. CDR3 DNA: TGTGCCAGCAGGTATCGGGGAGGCCCCACTGAAGCTTTCTTT. Its translation: CASRYRGGPTEAFF.

Of note for this clonotype: A read error may be the cause here, since a much bigger clone is one base away. J is TRBJ2-4 and V is TRBV20-1; 8 bases fit TRBD1. The J call could be wrong; TRBJ2-1 is a better fit for the DNA end. Germline V gene lookup returns CDR1 DFQATT and CDR2 SNEGSKA (reference sequence). This CDR3 region has 14 residues. The CDR3 loop is CSARASGGSDKQFF. For the CDR3, the DNA is TGCAGTGCTAGAGCGTCAGGGGGCTCGGATAAGCAGTTCTTC.

This clonotype was detected ten times or more. The CDR3 nucleotides are TGCAGTGCGCGTAACAGGGGCGAGGGTGAAGCTTTCTTT. It specifies CSARNRGEGEAFF. The V gene is TRBV20-1, the J gene TRBJ1-1; 7 bases fit TRBD1. The CDR3 extends over 13 amino acids. Germline trimming cut 6 bases from V and 7 bases from J; bases unmatched to any gene: 11. CDR1 DFQATT and CDR2 SNEGSKA come from the germline V gene (reference sequence).

This chain joins TRBV4-1 and TRBJ2-5, with TRBD1 identical over 9 bases. Germline CDR1 is MGHRA and CDR2 is YSYEKL. The CDR3 loop spans 16 amino acids. V lost 4 bases to trimming and J lost 3 bases; unmatched junction nucleotides: 9. This CDR3 is CASSRRDRELEETQYF. The CDR3 coding sequence is TGCGCCAGCAGCCGCCGGGACAGGGAGTTGGAAGAGACCCAGTACTTC.

This clonotype was picked up many times. The V call is TRBV19, the J call TRBJ2-1; 8 nucleotides line up with TRBD1. V lost 4 bases, J lost 5 bases, and 19 bases stayed unmatched. The CDR3 sequence is 19 residues long. CDR1 and CDR2 (germline): LNHDA, SQIVND (reference sequence). CDR3: CASSTPGKWQGALDNEQFF. The CDR3, as DNA: TGTGCCAGTAGTACACCCGGTAAATGGCAGGGGGCTTTGGACAATGAGCAGTTCTTC.

There are many counts of this clonotype. The chain is built from TRBV10-2 and TRBJ1-4, with TRBD1 as a possible D gene (5 bases). From germline, CDR1 is WSHSY and CDR2 SAAADI. Trimming shortened V by 3 bases and J by 11 bases, and 13 bases separated the two germline ends. The length of the CDR3 is 13 residues. CDR3 amino acids: CASSDRAGTKLFF. CDR3 DNA: TGCGCCAGCAGTGACAGAGCAGGGACCAAACTGTTTTTT.

This chain connects TRBV2 to TRBJ2-5, with 13 bases aligning to TRBD2. V lost 8 bases and J lost 5; bases outside the gene matches: 5. Germline CDR1 is SNHLY and CDR2 is FYNNEI. This CDR3 has 14 residues. The CDR3 DNA follows: TGTGCCAGCCCGGGACTAGCGGGGCGGGAGACCCAGTACTTC. It translates to CASPGLAGRETQYF.

In its sample, this clonotype was seen a few times. J is TRBJ2-7 and V is TRBV12-3 or TRBV12-4; D may match TRBD1 or TRBD2 (5 bases each). The V gene lost 7 bases and the J gene lost 2 bases, with 15 bases spanning the gap. This CDR3 has 14 amino acids. The CDR3 nucleotides are TGTGCCAGCACCGACTCCGGGGCAACCTACGAGCAGTACTTC. Amino acids: CASTDSGATYEQYF.

The chain recombines TRBV18 with TRBJ1-6; maybe TRBD1 (5 bases). V was cut by 6 bases and J by 10 bases, with 19 bases left in between. This CDR3 is built from 15 residues. The germline CDR1 and CDR2 sequences are KGHSH and LQKENI. CDR3 coding DNA: TGTGCCAGCTCCCCGCAATCCCAGGGAAAATCACCCCTCCACTTT. This encodes CASSPQSQGKSPLHF.

This clonotype occurred many times. The chain recombines TRBV12-3 or TRBV12-4 with TRBJ2-2; weak D call: TRBD2 (5 bases). The CDR3 loop spans 13 amino acids. The V and J ends lost 6 bases and 6 bases respectively, with 11 bases between them. The CDR3 sequence is CASRGGLAGELFF. In DNA, the CDR3 is TGTGCCAGCAGAGGCGGGCTAGCCGGGGAGCTGTTTTTT.

In this sample, this clonotype turned up many times. The rearrangement joins TRBV7-9 to TRBJ1-2; 10 bases align to TRBD1. This CDR3 has 15 residues. The V segment lost 5 bases and the J segment 5 bases; nucleotides outside the gene matches: 8. The V gene's germline CDR1 is SEHNR and CDR2 FQNEAQ (reference sequence). The DNA of the CDR3 is TGTGCCAGCAGCCCCCGGACAGGGGGAGGGTATGGCTACACCTTC. Encoded protein: CASSPRTGGGYGYTF.

This clonotype has more than one count but fewer than ten. This chain joins TRBV20-1 and TRBJ2-7, with 7 bases aligning to TRBD2. In germline, CDR1 is DFQATT, CDR2 SNEGSKA (reference sequence). V lost 5 bases to trimming and J lost 6 bases; unmatched junction nucleotides: 7. The CDR3 has 12 residues. The CDR3 is CSAEPGTTEQYF. Here the CDR3 DNA reads TGCAGTGCTGAGCCCGGGACTACCGAGCAGTACTTC.

Concerning this clonotype itself: At one end, the junction sequence differs from germline, possibly due to a read error. The V and J genes are TRBV5-4 and TRBJ1-1, with 9 bases lining up with TRBD1. The CDR3 is 16 residues long. Germline assignment: CDR1 SGHNT and CDR2 YYREEE (reference sequence). This CDR3 reads CASSREGTGFDTGAFF. The CDR3 coding sequence is TGTGCCAGCAGCCGTGAGGGGACAGGGTTCGACACTGGAGCTTTCTTT.

This clonotype was seen at least ten times. A junction end diverges from the germline sequence, so it may reflect a read error. J is TRBJ1-5 and V is TRBV5-1; D gene ambiguous. The germline gives CDR1 SGHRS, CDR2 YFSETQ. The CDR3 has 13 residues. The CDR3 protein is CASSLSSNQPQHF. CDR3 DNA sequence: TGTGCCAGCAGTTTATCTAGCAATCAGCCCCAGCATTTT.

This clonotype was detected many times. The chain links TRBV6-2 or TRBV6-3 to TRBJ2-7; TRBD2 is a possible D gene (5 bases). The CDR3 loop spans 14 amino acids. Trimming cost V 5 bases and J 4 bases, with 15 bases left between them. Germline V gene data show CDR1 as MNHEY and CDR2 as SVGEGT. Here the CDR3 reads CASSAGHRGYEQYF. The CDR3 DNA sequence: TGTGCCAGCAGTGCTGGTCATCGGGGTTACGAGCAGTACTTC.

This clonotype has at least ten counts. The chain couples TRBV12-3 or TRBV12-4 to TRBJ2-5, with TRBD1 identical over 7 bases. V shed 6 bases and J 4 bases; nucleotides not matched to a gene: 5. This CDR3 comprises 13 residues. CDR3 DNA sequence: TGTGCCAGCAGACAGGGGTTTTCAGAGACCCAGTACTTC. Residues: CASRQGFSETQYF.

Ten or more counts support this clonotype. The CDR3 reads CASSQDFYEQYF. Here the CDR3 DNA reads TGTGCCAGCAGCCAAGATTTCTACGAGCAGTACTTC. The rearrangement joins TRBV3-1 to TRBJ2-7; D not certain. V lost 0 bases to trimming and J lost 3 bases, with 3 bases between them. The CDR3 is made up of 12 amino acids. Germline CDR1 reads LGHDT; CDR2 reads YNNKEL (reference sequence).

This clonotype was recorded many times. V is TRBV12-3 or TRBV12-4 and J is TRBJ1-2; TRBD1 might be the D (5 bases). This CDR3 comprises 14 residues. The germline V and J ends were trimmed by 4 bases and 5 bases, with 14 bases remaining between them. CDR3 sequence: CASSSRGVYYGYTF. CDR3 sequence (DNA): TGTGCCAGCAGTTCCCGGGGGGTGTATTATGGCTACACCTTC.

This clonotype was picked up many times. The chain has TRBV5-1 and TRBJ2-5; 12 nucleotides match TRBD2. CDR3 length: 16 amino acids. The germline V gene has CDR1 SGHRS and CDR2 YFSETQ. V was pared by 2 bases and J by 4 bases, with 6 bases of the junction left unmatched. The CDR3 region is CASSLASGGAGETQYF. In nucleotides, the CDR3 is TGCGCCAGCAGCTTAGCTAGCGGGGGGGCCGGAGAGACCCAGTACTTC.

In this sample, this clonotype turned up many times. This sequence joins TRBV6-1 and TRBJ2-5; D gene unclear. The CDR3 runs 12 residues. The germline V and J ends were trimmed by 6 bases and 5 bases, with 10 bases remaining between them. Germline loops: CDR1 MNHNS, CDR2 SASEGT. The CDR3 bases are TGTGCCAGCAGGGGTCTAGTCGAGACCCAGTACTTC. It yields the protein CASRGLVETQYF.

As to this clonotype: A single base separates this from a much larger clone, so it may be a read error. Lacking the conserved final phenylalanine or tryptophan, this CDR3 likely reflects a read error. V usage is TRBV20-1 and J usage is TRBJ2-1; 11 bases fit TRBD1. Matching the DNA end better, TRBJ2-5 makes the J call doubtful. This CDR3 contains 16 residues. CDR1 and CDR2 (germline): DFQATT, SNEGSKA (reference sequence). The CDR3 coding sequence is TGCAGTGCTTTTGACCCCGGGACAGGGGGGGGTGAGACCCAGTACTGC. The encoded protein is CSAFDPGTGGGETQYC.

Comment on this clonotype: The junction and the germline gene differ at one end; a read error may be behind it. The chain combines TRBV2 with TRBJ1-2; D remains unclear. CDR1 is SNHLY and CDR2 is FYNNEI in the germline V gene. The CDR3 covers 15 residues. The CDR3 nucleotides are TGTGCCATCAGTGATGGAGTACAAGGATTCTATGGCTACACCTTC. Translating it yields CAISDGVQGFYGYTF.

This clonotype was picked up many times. The rearrangement joins TRBV3-1 to TRBJ1-1; tentative D call: TRBD1 (5 bases). CDR1 LGHDT and CDR2 YNNKEL come from the germline V gene (reference sequence). The CDR3 has 15 amino acids. Trimming removed 6 bases at V and 5 bases at J, with 19 bases between. CDR3 loop: CASSPRAGGGTEAFF. CDR3 nucleotides: TGTGCCAGCAGTCCCAGGGCCGGGGGTGGGACTGAAGCTTTCTTT.

This clonotype appeared many times. The chain couples TRBV20-1 to TRBJ1-1, with no clear D. Germline values: CDR1 DFQATT, CDR2 SNEGSKA (reference sequence). The V and J ends lost 6 bases and 3 bases respectively, with 8 bases between them. CDR3 size: 11 residues. Here the CDR3 reads CSAGLDTEAFF. The CDR3 nucleotides read TGCAGTGCGGGTCTAGACACTGAAGCTTTCTTT.